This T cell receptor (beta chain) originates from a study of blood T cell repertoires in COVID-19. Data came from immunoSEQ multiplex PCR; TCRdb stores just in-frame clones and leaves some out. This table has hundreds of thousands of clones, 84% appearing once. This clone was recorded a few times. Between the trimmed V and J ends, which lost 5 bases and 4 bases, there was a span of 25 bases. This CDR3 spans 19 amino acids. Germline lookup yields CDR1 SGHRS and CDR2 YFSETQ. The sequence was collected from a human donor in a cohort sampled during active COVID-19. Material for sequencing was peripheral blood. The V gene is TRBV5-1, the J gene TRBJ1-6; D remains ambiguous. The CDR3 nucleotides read TGCGCCAGCAGGGAGTTGAGCATCAGCCTCAACGATTATAATTCACCCCTCCACTTT. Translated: CASRELSISLNDYNSPLHF.